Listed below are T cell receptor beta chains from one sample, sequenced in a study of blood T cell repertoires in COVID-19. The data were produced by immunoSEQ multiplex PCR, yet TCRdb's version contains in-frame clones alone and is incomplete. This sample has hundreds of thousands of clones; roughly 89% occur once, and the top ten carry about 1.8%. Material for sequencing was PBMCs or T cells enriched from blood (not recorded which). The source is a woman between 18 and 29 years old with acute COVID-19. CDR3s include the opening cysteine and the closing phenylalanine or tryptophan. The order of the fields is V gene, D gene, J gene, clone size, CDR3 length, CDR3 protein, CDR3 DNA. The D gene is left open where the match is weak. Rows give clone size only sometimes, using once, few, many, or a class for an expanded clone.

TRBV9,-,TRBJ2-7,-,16,CASSVAPGTSSYEQYF,TGTGCCAGCAGCGTAGCCCCGGGGACAAGCTCCTACGAGCAGTACTTC
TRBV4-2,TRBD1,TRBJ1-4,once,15,CASSQPGQGHEKLFF,TGTGCCAGCAGCCAACCTGGACAGGGCCACGAAAAACTGTTTTTT
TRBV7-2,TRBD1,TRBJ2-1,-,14,CASSTGTGVDEQFF,TGTGCCAGCAGTACCGGGACAGGGGTCGATGAGCAGTTCTTC
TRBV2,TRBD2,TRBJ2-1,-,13,CASKPGGPHEQFF,TGTGCCAGCAAACCGGGAGGGCCTCATGAGCAGTTCTTC
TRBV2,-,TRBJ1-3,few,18,CASSELGRAKLGGNTIYF,TGTGCCAGCAGTGAACTTGGCAGGGCAAAACTGGGTGGAAACACCATATATTTT
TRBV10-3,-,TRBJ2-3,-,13,CAISVGEEDTQYF,TGTGCCATCAGTGTGGGGGAGGAAGATACGCAGTATTTT
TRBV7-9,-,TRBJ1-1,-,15,CASSQAGISNTEAFF,TGTGCCAGCAGTCAAGCAGGGATTTCGAACACTGAAGCTTTCTTT
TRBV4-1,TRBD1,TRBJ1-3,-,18,CASSPRDRARFSGNTIYF,TGCGCCAGCAGCCCGCGGGACAGGGCTCGATTCTCTGGAAACACCATATATTTT
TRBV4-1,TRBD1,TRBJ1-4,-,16,CASSQDGGQGNEKLFF,TGCGCCAGCAGCCAAGATGGGGGACAGGGTAATGAAAAACTGTTTTTT
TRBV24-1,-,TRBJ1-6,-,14,CATTKGAEFSPLHF,TGTGCCACCACGAAAGGGGCAGAATTTTCACCCCTCCACTTT
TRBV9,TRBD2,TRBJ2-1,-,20,CASSGLTSGFVGGAYNEQFF,TGTGCCAGCAGCGGGCTGACTAGCGGGTTTGTGGGGGGGGCCTACAATGAGCAGTTCTTC
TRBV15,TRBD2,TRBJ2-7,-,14,CATSRELTSGEQYF,TGTGCCACCAGCAGAGAGCTTACTAGCGGCGAGCAGTACTTC
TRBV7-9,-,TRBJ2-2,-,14,CASREGSAGGELFF,TGTGCCAGCAGGGAGGGGAGCGCTGGCGGGGAGCTGTTTTTT
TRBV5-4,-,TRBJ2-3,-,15,CASSLEAVRTDTQYF,TGTGCCAGCAGCTTGGAAGCGGTCCGCACAGATACGCAGTATTTT
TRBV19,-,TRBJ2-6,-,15,CASSIGRAGANVLTF,TGTGCCAGTAGTATAGGCAGGGCTGGGGCCAACGTCCTGACTTTC
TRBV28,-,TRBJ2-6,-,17,CASSLSLLSSGANVLTF,TGTGCCAGCAGTTTATCCCTACTTAGCTCTGGGGCCAACGTCCTGACTTTC
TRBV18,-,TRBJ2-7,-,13,CASSPRTDYEQYF,TGTGCCAGCTCACCTCGGACAGACTACGAGCAGTACTTC
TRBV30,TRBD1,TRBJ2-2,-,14,CAWGSGQGTGELFF,TGTGCCTGGGGCTCGGGACAGGGGACCGGGGAGCTGTTTTTT
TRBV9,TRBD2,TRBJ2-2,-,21,CASSVATVGLAEGPTAGELFF,TGTGCCAGCAGCGTAGCTACGGTGGGACTAGCGGAGGGGCCCACCGCCGGGGAGCTGTTTTTT
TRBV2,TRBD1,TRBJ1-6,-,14,CASSGQGTNSPLHF,TGTGCCAGCAGCGGACAGGGGACTAATTCACCCCTCCACTTT
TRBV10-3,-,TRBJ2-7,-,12,CAISPGQPAPYF,TGTGCCATCTCCCCTGGACAGCCAGCTCCGTACTTC
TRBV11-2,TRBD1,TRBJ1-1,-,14,CASSRLQGAGEAFF,TGTGCCAGCAGCCGACTCCAGGGGGCGGGTGAAGCTTTCTTT
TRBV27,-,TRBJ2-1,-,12,CASSLIGAEQFF,TGTGCCAGCAGTTTGATAGGGGCTGAGCAGTTCTTC
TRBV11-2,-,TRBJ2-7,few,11,CASSSGVGQYF,TGTGCCAGCAGCTCCGGTGTCGGGCAGTACTTC
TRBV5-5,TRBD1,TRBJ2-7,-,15,CASSLVGQGSYEQYF,TGTGCCAGCAGCTTGGTTGGACAGGGTTCCTACGAGCAGTACTTC
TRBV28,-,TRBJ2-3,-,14,CASSLHYQGSTQYF,TGTGCCAGCAGCCTCCATTACCAGGGTTCTACGCAGTATTTT
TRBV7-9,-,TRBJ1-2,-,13,CASSLGNSYGYTF,TGTGCCAGCAGCTTAGGAAACAGCTATGGCTACACCTTC
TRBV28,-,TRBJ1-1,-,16,CASSLGGTRRNTEAFF,TGTGCCAGCAGTTTAGGGGGGACCCGGAGGAACACTGAAGCTTTCTTT
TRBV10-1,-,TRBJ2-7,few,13,CASSAVPSYEQYF,TGCGCCAGCAGTGCGGTTCCCTCCTACGAGCAGTACTTC
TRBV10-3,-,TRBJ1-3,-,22,CAISESLGSLMEEGSSGNTIYF,TGTGCCATCAGTGAGTCCCTAGGTAGCTTGATGGAGGAGGGGAGCTCTGGAAACACCATATATTTT
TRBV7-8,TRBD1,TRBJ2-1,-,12,CASSRGRSEQFF,TGTGCCAGCAGTAGGGGGCGGAGTGAGCAGTTCTTC
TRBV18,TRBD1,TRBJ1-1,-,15,CASSPTRGLNTEAFF,TGTGCCAGCTCACCGACCAGGGGGTTGAACACTGAAGCTTTCTTT
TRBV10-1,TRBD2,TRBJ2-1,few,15,CASSVAGGGYNEQFF,TGCGCCAGCAGTGTGGCGGGAGGGGGCTACAATGAGCAGTTCTTC
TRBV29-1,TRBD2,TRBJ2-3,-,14,CSVAASGNTDTQYF,TGCAGCGTTGCGGCTAGCGGGAACACAGATACGCAGTATTTT
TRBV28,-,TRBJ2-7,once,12,CASSLLEYEQYF,TGTGCCAGCAGTCTACTAGAATACGAGCAGTACTTC
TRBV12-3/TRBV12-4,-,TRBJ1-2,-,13,CASSSQGTNGYTF,TGTGCCAGCAGTTCCCAGGGGACGAATGGCTACACCTTC
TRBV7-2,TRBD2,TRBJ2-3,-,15,CASSPGLVSSDTQYF,TGTGCCAGCAGCCCGGGACTAGTGTCTTCAGATACGCAGTATTTT
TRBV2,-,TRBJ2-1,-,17,CASSEAWTASSYNEQFF,TGTGCCAGCAGTGAAGCATGGACAGCTAGCTCCTACAATGAGCAGTTCTTC
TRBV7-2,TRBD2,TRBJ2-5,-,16,CASSGPGTRFGETQYF,TGTGCCAGCAGCGGACCCGGGACTAGATTCGGCGAGACCCAGTACTTC
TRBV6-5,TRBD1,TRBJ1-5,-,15,CASTFPGGGNQPQHF,TGTGCCAGCACCTTCCCAGGGGGTGGCAATCAGCCCCAGCATTTT
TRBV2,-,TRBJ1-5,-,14,CASGLMSGNQPQHF,TGTGCCAGCGGGCTAATGTCGGGCAATCAGCCCCAGCATTTT
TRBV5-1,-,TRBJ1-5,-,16,CASSLMGPDSNQPQHF,TGCGCCAGCAGCTTGATGGGCCCGGATAGCAATCAGCCCCAGCATTTT
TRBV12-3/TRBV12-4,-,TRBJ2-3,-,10,CASSYGTQYF,TGTGCCAGCAGCTACGGTACGCAGTATTTT
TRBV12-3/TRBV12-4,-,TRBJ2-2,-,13,CASLGQIRGELFF,TGTGCCAGCCTCGGACAGATCCGCGGGGAGCTGTTTTTT
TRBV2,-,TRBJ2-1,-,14,CASISRGSYNEQFF,TGTGCCAGCATTAGCAGGGGTTCCTACAATGAGCAGTTCTTC
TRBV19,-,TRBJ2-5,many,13,CASSRGAEKTQYF,TGTGCCAGTAGTCGGGGGGCGGAGAAGACCCAGTACTTC
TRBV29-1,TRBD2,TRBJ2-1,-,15,CSVAYRLAGDYEQFF,TGCAGCGTAGCTTACCGACTAGCGGGAGATTATGAGCAGTTCTTC
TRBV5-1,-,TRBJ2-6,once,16,CASSGLGHSGANVLTF,TGCGCCAGCAGCGGTCTAGGACACTCTGGGGCCAACGTCCTGACTTTC
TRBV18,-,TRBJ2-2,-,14,CASSQDSRTGELFF,TGTGCCAGCTCACAGGATAGCCGGACCGGGGAGCTGTTTTTT
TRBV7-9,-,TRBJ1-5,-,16,CASSSPQRGSNQPQHF,TGTGCCAGCAGCTCACCCCAACGGGGTAGCAATCAGCCCCAGCATTTT
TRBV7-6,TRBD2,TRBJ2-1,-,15,CASSFSGSSYNEQFF,TGTGCCAGCAGCTTTAGCGGGAGCTCCTACAATGAGCAGTTCTTC
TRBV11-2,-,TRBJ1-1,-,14,CASTLVEANTEAFF,TGTGCCAGCACCCTAGTCGAAGCGAACACTGAAGCTTTCTTT
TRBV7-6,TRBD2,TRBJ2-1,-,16,CASSLGTSGNWGEQFF,TGTGCCAGCAGCTTAGGGACTAGCGGGAACTGGGGTGAGCAGTTCTTC